This T cell receptor (beta chain) came from a study of T-cell memory formation after mild COVID-19. Study findings and constraints: Clones contracting across day 15 to 85 had a balanced CD4/CD8 profile; later expanding clones leaned CD4+. A second wave of clones peaked on day 37, and their SARS-CoV-2 specificity went unconfirmed. Some clones that responded turned up in pre-infection memory, which suggests that cross-reactive memory joined in.

CDR1 is SGHVS, CDR2 FQNEAQ, per germline. V was pared by 5 bases and J by 3 bases, with 7 bases of the junction left unmatched. The CDR3 is 15 amino acids. This clonotype appeared a few times. Its antigen is not identified. TCRdb itself ran the 5' RACE reads through MiXCR, one entry per CDR3 protein. Seen here are about 140,000 distinct CDR3 sequences, 11% to 15% observed once, and the top ten hold 28%. The TCR comes from an adult woman who had mild COVID-19 (a few samples of this study predate the infection). Cell type and time point are not known. Sequencing used PBMCs or a T cell subset sorted from them (not recorded which). The chain uses TRBV7-8 and TRBJ2-1; 7 bases are shared with TRBD2. CDR3 DNA: TGTGCCAGCAGCCCTAACCCGGGGGGCTACAATGAGCAGTTCTTC. Amino acids: CASSPNPGGYNEQFF.